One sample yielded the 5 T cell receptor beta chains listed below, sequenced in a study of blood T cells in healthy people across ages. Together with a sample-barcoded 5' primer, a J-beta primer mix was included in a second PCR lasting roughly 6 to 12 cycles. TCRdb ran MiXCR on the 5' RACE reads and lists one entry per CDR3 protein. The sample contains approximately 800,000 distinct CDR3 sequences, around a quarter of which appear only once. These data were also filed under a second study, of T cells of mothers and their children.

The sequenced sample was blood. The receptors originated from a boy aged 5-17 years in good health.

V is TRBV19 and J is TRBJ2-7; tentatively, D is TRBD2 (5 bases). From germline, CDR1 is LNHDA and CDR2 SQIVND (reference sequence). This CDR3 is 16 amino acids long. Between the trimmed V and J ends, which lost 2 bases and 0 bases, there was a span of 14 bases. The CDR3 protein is CASSITGAGSSYEQYF. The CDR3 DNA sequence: TGTGCCAGTAGTATAACGGGTGCGGGCAGCTCCTACGAGCAGTACTTC.

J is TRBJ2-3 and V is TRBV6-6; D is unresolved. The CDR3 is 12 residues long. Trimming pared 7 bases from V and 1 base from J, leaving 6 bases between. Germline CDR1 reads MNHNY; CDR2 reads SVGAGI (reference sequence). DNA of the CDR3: TGTGCCAGCAAAGTGGGCACAGATACGCAGTATTTT. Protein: CASKVGTDTQYF.

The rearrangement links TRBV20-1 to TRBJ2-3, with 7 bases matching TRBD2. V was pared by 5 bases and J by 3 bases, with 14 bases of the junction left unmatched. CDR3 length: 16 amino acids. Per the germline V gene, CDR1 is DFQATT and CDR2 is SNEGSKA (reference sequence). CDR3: CSAGKRTSFWTDTQYF. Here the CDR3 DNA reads TGCAGTGCTGGGAAAAGGACTAGTTTCTGGACAGATACGCAGTATTTT.

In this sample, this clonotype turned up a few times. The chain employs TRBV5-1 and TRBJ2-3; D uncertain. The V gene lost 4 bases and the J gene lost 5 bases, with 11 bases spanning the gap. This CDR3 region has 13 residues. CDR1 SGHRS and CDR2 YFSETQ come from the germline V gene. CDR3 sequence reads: CASSVPGLDTQYF. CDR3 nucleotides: TGCGCCAGCAGCGTACCGGGTTTAGATACGCAGTATTTT.

The CDR3 protein is CASSYSGVGETQYF. CDR3 bases: TGTGCCAGCAGTTACTCCGGGGTAGGGGAGACCCAGTACTTC. This rearrangement joins TRBV6-6 to TRBJ2-5; TRBD2 might be the D (5 bases). Trimming took off 0 bases at V and 5 bases at J, with 10 bases between the two ends. The CDR3 sequence is 14 residues long. CDR1 and CDR2 from the germline V gene are MNHNY and SVGAGI (reference sequence).